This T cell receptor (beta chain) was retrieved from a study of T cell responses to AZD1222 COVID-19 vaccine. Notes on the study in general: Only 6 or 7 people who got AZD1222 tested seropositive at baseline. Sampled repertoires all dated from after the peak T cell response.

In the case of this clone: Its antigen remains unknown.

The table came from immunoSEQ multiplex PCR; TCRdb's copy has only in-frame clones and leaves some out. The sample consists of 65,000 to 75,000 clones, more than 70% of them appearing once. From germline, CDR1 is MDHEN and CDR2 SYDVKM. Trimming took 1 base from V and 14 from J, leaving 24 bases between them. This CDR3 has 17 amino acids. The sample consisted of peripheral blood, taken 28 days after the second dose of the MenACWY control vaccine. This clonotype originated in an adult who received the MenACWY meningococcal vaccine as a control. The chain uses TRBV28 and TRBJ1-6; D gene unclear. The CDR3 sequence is CASSLSYARYGGGTLHF. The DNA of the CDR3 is TGTGCCAGCAGTTTATCGTATGCGAGGTACGGAGGTGGGACCCTCCACTTT.